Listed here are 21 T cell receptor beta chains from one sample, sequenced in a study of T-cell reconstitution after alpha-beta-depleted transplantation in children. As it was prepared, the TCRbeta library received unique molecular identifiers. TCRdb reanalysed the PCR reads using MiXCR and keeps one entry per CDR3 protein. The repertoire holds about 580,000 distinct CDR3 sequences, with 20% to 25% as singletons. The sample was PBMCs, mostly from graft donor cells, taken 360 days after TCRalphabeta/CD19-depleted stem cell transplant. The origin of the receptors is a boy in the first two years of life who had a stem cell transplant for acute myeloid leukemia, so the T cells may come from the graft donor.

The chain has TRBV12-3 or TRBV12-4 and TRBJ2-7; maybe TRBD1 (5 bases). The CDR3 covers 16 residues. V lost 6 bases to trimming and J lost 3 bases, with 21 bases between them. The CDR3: CASRAPDSAIFYEQYF. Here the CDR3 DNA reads TGTGCCAGCAGGGCCCCCGACAGCGCAATCTTCTACGAGCAGTACTTC.

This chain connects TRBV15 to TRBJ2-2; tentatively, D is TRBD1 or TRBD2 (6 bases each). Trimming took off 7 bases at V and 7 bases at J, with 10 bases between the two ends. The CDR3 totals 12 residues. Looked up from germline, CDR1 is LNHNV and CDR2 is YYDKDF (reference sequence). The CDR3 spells CATTGASGELFF. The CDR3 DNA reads TGTGCCACCACGGGGGCAAGCGGGGAGCTGTTTTTT. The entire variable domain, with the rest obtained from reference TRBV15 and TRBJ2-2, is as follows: DAMVIQNPRYQVTQFGKPVTLSCSQTLNHNVMYWYQQKSSQAPKLLFHYYDKDFNNEADTPDNFQSRRPNTSFCFLDIRSPGLGDTAMYLCATTGASGELFFGEGSRLTVL.

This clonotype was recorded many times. The DNA of the CDR3 is TGCAGCGTTGAGGGGGGCCTTTGGGCCACTGAAGCTTTCTTT. As protein: CSVEGGLWATEAFF. The chain has TRBV29-1 and TRBJ1-1; weak D call: TRBD1 (6 bases). Trimming shortened V by 3 bases and J by 4 bases, and 15 bases separated the two germline ends. This CDR3 is built from 14 residues. Germline V gene sequence: CDR1 SQVTM, CDR2 ANQGSEA.

The CDR3 DNA is TGTGCCAGCAGTGAAGATCACACCGGGGAGCTGTTTTTT. Residues: CASSEDHTGELFF. This rearrangement joins TRBV25-1 to TRBJ2-2, with D hard to call. The CDR3 has 13 residues. The V gene lost 2 bases and the J gene lost 3 bases, with 4 bases spanning the gap. CDR1 MGHDK and CDR2 SYGVNS come from the germline V gene.

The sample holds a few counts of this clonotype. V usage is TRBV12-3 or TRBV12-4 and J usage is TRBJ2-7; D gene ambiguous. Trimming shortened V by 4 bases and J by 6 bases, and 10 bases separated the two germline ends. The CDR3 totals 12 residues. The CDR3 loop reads CASSYGPTEQYF. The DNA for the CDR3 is TGTGCCAGCAGTTATGGTCCCACCGAGCAGTACTTC.

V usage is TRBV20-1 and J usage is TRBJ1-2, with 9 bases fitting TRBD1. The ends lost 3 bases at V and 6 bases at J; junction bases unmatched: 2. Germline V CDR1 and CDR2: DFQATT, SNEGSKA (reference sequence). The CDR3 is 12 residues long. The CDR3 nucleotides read TGCAGTGCTAGCCGGACAGGGGATGGCTACACCTTC. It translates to CSASRTGDGYTF.

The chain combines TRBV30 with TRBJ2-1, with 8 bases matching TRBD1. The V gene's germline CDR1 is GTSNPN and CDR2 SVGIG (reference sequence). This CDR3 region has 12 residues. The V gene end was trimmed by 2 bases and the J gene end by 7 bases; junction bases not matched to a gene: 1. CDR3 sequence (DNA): TGTGCCTGGAGTCGACAGGGGAATGAGCAGTTCTTC. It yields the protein CAWSRQGNEQFF.

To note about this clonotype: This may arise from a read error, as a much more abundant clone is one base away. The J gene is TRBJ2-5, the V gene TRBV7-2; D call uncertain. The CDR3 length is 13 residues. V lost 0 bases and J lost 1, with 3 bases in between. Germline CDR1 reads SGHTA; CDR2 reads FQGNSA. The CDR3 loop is CASSLAFQETQYF. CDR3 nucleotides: TGTGCCAGCAGCTTAGCCTTCCAAGAGACCCAGTACTTC.

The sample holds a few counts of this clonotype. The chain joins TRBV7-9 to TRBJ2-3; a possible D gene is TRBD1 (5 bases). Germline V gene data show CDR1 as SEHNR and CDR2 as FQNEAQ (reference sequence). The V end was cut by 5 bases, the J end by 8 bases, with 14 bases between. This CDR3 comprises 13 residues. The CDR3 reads CASSPDSSGTQYF. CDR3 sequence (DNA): TGTGCCAGCAGCCCCGACAGTTCGGGTACGCAGTATTTT.

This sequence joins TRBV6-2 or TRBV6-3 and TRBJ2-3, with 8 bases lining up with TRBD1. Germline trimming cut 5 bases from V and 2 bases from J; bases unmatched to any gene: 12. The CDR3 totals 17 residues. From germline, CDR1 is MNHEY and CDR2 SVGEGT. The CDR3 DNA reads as TGTGCCAGCAGTCCTCCCCAGGGACAGGTTATCACAGATACGCAGTATTTT. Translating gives CASSPPQGQVITDTQYF.

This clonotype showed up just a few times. The CDR3 bases are TGTGCCACCAGCAGAGAGAGGCGACCGGGAGGACAGCCCCAGCATTTT. Protein product: CATSRERRPGGQPQHF. The J gene is TRBJ1-5, the V gene TRBV15; no definite D call. The germline V and J ends were trimmed by 0 bases and 7 bases, with 16 bases remaining between them. The CDR3 covers 16 residues. CDR1 is LNHNV and CDR2 is YYDKDF in the germline V gene (reference sequence).

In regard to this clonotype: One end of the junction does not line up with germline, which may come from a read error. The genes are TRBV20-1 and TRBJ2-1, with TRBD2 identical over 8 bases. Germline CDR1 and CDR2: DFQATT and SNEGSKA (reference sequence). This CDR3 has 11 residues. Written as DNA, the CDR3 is TGCAGTGCTACTGACGGGGGGGACGGAGTCTTC. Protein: CSATDGGDGVF.

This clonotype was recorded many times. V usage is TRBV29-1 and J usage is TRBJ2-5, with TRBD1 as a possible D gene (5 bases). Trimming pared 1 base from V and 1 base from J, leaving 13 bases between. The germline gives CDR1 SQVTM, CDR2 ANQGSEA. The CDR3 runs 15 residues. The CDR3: CSVEGQGIPQETQYF. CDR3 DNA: TGCAGCGTTGAAGGTCAGGGAATACCCCAAGAGACCCAGTACTTC.

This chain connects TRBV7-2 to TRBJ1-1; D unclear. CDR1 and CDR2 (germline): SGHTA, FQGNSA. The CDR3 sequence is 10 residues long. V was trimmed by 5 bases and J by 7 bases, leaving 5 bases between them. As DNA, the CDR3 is TGTGCCAGCAGCCAAAGTGAAGCTTTCTTT. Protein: CASSQSEAFF.

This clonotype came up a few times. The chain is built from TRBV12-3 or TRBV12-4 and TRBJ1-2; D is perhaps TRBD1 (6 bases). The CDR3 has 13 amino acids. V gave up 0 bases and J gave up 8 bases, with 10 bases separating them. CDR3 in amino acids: CASSLAGTNGYTF. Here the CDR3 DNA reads TGTGCCAGCAGTTTAGCGGGGACAAACGGCTACACCTTC.

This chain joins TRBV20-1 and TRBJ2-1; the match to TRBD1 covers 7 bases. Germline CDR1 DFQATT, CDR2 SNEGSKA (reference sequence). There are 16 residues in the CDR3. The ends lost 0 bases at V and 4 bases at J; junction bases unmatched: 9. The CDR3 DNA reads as TGCAGTGCTAGAGATCCCCCCGGGACAGAATACAATGAGCAGTTCTTC. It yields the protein CSARDPPGTEYNEQFF.

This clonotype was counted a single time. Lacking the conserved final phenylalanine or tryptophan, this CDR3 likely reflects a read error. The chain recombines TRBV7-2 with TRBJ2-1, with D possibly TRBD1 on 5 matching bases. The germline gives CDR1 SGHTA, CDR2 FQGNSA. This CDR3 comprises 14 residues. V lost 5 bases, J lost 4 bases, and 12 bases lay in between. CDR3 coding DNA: TGTGCCAGCAGCCCTCCAGGGCCATACAATGAGCAGTTCTGC. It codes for CASSPPGPYNEQFC.

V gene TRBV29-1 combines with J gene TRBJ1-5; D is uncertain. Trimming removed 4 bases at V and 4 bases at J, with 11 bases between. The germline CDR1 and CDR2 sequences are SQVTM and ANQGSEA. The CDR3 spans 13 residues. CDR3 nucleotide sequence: TGCAGCGTTGTTGGGCAGCCTAATCAGCCCCAGCATTTT. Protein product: CSVVGQPNQPQHF. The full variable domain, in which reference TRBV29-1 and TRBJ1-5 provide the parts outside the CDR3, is SAVISQKPSRDICQRGTSLTIQCQVDSQVTMMFWYRQQPGQSLTLIATANQGSEATYESGFVIDKFPISRPNLTFSTLTVSNMSPEDSSIYLCSVVGQPNQPQHFGDGTRLSIL.

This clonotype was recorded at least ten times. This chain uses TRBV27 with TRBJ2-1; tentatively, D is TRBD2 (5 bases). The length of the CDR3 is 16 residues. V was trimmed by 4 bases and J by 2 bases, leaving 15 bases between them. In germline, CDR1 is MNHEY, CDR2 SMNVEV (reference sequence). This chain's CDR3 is CASSWVAPQPYNEQFF. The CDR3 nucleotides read TGTGCCAGCAGTTGGGTAGCGCCTCAACCCTACAATGAGCAGTTCTTC.

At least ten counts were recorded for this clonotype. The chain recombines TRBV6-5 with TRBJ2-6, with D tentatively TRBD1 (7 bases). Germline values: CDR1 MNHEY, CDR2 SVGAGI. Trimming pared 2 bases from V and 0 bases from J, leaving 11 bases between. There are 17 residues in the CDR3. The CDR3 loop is CASSYQGGHSGANVLTF. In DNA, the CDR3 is TGTGCCAGCAGTTACCAGGGGGGCCACTCTGGGGCCAACGTCCTGACTTTC.

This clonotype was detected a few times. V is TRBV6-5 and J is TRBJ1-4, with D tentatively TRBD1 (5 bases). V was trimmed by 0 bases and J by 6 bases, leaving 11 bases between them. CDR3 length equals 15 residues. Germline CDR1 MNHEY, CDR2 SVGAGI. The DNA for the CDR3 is TGTGCCAGCAGTTACTCGGGGCGGACTCATGAAAAACTGTTTTTT. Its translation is CASSYSGRTHEKLFF.